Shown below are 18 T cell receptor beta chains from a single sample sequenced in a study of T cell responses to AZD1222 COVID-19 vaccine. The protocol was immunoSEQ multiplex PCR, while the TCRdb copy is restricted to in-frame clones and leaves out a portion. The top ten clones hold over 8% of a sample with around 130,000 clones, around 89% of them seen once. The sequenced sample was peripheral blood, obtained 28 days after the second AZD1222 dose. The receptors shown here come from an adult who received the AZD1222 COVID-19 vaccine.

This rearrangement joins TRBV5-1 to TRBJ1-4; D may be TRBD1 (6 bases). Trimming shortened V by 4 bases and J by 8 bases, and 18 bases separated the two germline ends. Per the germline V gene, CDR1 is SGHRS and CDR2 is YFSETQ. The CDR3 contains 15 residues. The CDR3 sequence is CASSIQGSQEEKLFF. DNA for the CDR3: TGCGCCAGCAGCATACAGGGTTCTCAGGAGGAAAAACTGTTTTTT.

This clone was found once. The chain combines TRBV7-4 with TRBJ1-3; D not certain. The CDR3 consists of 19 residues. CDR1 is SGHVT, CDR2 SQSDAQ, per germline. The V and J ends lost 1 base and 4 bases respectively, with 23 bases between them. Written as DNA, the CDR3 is TGTGCCAGCAGCTTAGGGCTGCCAATGGTTCGGGCTGGAGGAAACACCATATATTTT. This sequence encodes CASSLGLPMVRAGGNTIYF.

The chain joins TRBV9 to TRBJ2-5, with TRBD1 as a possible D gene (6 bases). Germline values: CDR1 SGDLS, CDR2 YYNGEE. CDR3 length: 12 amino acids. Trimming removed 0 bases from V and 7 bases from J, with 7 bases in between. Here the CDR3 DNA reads TGTGCCAGCAGCGTAGAAGGGGGGACCCAGTACTTC. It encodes CASSVEGGTQYF.

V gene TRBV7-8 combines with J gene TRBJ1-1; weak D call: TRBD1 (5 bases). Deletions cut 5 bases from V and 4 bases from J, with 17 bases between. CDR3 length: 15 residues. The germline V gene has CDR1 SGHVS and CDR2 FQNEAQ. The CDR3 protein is CASSAAGGSSTEAFF. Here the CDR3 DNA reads TGTGCCAGCAGCGCAGCCGGGGGAAGTTCCACTGAAGCTTTCTTT.

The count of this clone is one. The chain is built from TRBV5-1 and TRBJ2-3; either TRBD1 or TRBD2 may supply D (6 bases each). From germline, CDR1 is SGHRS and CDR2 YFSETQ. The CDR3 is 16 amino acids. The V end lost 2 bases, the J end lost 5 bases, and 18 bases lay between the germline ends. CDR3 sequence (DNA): TGCGCCAGCAGCTTAGGGGGGCATCCCAAGGGAGATACGCAGTATTTT. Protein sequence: CASSLGGHPKGDTQYF. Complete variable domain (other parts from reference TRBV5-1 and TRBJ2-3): KAGVTQTPRYLIKTRGQQVTLSCSPISGHRSVSWYQQTPGQGLQFLFEYFSETQRNKGNFPGRFSGRQFSNSRSEMNVSTLELGDSALYLCASSLGGHPKGDTQYFGPGTRLTVL.

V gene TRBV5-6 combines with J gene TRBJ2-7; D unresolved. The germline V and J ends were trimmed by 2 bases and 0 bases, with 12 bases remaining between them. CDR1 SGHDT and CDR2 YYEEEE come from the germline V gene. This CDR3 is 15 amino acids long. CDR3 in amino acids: CASSLRQLGSYEQYF. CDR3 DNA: TGTGCCAGCAGCTTAAGGCAGCTAGGCTCCTACGAGCAGTACTTC.

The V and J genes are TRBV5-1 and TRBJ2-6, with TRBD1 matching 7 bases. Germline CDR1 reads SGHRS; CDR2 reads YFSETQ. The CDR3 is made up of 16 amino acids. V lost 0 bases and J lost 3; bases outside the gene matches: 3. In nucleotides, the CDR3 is TGCGCCAGCAGCTTGGTAGGGGGCGGTGGGGCCAACGTCCTGACTTTC. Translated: CASSLVGGGGANVLTF.

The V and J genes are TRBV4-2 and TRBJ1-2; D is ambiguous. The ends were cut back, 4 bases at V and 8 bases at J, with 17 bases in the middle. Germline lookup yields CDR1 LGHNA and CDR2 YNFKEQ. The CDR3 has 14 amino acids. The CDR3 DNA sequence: TGTGCCAGCAGCCCACTCGGAGGCCAAGGAGGCTACACCTTC. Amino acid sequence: CASSPLGGQGGYTF.

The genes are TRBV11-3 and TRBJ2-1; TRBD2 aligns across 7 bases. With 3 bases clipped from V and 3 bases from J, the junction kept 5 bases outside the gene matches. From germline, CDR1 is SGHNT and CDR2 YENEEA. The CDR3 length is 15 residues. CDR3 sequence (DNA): TGTGCCAGCAGCTTGGGCGGGGGAATCTACAATGAGCAGTTCTTC. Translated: CASSLGGGIYNEQFF.

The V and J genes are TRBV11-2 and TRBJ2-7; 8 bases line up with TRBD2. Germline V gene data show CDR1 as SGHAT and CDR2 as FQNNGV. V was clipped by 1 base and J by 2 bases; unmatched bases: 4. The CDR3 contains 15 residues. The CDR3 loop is CASSLVGGGTYEQYF. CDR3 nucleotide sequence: TGTGCCAGCAGCTTAGTCGGGGGGGGAACCTACGAGCAGTACTTC. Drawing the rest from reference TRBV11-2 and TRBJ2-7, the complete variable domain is EAGVAQSPRYKIIEKRQSVAFWCNPISGHATLYWYQQILGQGPKLLIQFQNNGVVDDSQLPKDRFSAERLKGVDSTLKIQPAKLEDSAVYLCASSLVGGGTYEQYFGPGTRLTVT.

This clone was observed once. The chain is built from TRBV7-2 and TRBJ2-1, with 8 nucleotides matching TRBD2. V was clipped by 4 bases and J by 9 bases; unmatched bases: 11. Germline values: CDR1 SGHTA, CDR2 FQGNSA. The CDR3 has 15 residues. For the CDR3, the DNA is TGTGCCAGCAGCTCCACCGGAGTAGCGGGGACTGAGCAGTTCTTC. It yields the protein CASSSTGVAGTEQFF.

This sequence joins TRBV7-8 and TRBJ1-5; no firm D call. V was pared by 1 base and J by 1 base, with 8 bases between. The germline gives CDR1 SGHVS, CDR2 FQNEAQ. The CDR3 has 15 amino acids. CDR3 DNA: TGTGCCAGCAGCTTAGAAGTGGGAAGCAATCAGCCCCAGCATTTT. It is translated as CASSLEVGSNQPQHF.

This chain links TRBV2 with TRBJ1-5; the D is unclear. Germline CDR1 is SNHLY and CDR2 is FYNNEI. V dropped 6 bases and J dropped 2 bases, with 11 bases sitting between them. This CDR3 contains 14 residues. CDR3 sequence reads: CASRREARNQPQHF. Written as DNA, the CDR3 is TGTGCCAGCAGACGGGAGGCCCGCAATCAGCCCCAGCATTTT.

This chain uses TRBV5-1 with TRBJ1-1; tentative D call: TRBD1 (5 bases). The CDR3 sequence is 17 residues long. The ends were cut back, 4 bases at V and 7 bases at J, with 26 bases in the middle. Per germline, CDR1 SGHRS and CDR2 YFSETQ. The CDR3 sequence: CASSQLAQGGSLGEAFF. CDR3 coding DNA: TGCGCCAGCAGCCAACTAGCCCAGGGCGGGAGTTTGGGTGAAGCTTTCTTT.

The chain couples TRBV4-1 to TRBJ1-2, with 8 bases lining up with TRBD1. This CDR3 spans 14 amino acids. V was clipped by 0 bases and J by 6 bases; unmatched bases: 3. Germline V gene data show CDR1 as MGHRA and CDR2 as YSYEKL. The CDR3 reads CASSQDYRGDGYTF. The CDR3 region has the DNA TGCGCCAGCAGCCAAGATTACAGGGGGGATGGCTACACCTTC.

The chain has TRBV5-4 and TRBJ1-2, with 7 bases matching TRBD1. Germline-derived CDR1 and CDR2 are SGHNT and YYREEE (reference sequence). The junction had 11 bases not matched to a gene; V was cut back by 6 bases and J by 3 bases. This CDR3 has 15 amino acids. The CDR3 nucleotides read TGTGCCAGCACATCAGATCCGGGACAGCACTATGGCTACACCTTC. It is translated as CASTSDPGQHYGYTF.

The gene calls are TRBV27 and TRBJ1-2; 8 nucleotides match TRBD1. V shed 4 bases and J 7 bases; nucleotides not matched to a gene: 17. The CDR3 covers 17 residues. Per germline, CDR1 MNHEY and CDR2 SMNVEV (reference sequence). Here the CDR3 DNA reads TGTGCCAGCAGTTCTACCCCCCCAGGCAGGGGGCGAGGTGGCTACACCTTC. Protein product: CASSSTPPGRGRGGYTF.

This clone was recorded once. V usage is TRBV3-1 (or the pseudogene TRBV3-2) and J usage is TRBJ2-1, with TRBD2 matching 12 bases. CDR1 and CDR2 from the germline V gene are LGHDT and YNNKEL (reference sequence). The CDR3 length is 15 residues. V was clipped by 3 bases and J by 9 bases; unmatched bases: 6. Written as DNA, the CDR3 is TGTGCCAGCAGCCAGACTAGCGGGGGAGTAAGTGAGCAGTTCTTC. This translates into CASSQTSGGVSEQFF.